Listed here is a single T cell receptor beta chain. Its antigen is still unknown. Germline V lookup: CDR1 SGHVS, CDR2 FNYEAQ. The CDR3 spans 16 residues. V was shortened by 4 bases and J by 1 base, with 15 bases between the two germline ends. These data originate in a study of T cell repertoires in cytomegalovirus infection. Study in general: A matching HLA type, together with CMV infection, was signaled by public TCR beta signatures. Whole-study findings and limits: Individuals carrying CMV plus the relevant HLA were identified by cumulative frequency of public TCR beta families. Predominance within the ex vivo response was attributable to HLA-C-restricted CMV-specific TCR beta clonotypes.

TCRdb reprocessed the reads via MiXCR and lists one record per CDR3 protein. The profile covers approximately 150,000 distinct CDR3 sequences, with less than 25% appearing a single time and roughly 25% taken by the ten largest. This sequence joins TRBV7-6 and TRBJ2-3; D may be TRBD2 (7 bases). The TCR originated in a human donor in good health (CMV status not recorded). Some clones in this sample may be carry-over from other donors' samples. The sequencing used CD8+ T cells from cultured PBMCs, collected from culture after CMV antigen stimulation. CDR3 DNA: TGTGCCAGCAGCTCCGAAGAGGGGGGGGGCACAGATACGCAGTATTTT. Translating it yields CASSSEEGGGTDTQYF.